The present TCR beta chain was sequenced within a study of shared clonotypes between healthy human individuals. About the study: Every donor yielded three CD4 naive, three CD4 memory, two CD8 naive and one CD8 memory plate. Overall study results and limits: Generation probabilities were higher for clonotypes shared across all four sorted-subset donors than for unshared ones. It was expected that sequencing depth would affect clonotype sharing among donors.

With 0 bases removed from V and 0 bases from J, the gap between germline ends came to 9 bases. CDR1 and CDR2 from the germline V gene are SGHRS and YFSETQ. This CDR3 spans 15 amino acids. The protocol was immunoSEQ multiplex PCR, while the TCRdb copy is restricted to in-frame clones and leaves out a portion. This table has about 1 million clones, 70% to 80% appearing once. This clone was observed once. Its matching antigen is unknown. Other DNA sequences in the same sample also yield this CDR3. The source material was memory CD4+ T cells sorted from blood. This sample's subset: CD45RA-negative fraction. This chain joins TRBV5-1 and TRBJ1-1; unclear D gene. This sequence was found in a man between 18 and 29 years old in good health. CDR3 sequence reads: CASSLVGSLNTEAFF. CDR3 bases: TGCGCCAGCAGCTTGGTGGGATCTTTGAACACTGAAGCTTTCTTT.